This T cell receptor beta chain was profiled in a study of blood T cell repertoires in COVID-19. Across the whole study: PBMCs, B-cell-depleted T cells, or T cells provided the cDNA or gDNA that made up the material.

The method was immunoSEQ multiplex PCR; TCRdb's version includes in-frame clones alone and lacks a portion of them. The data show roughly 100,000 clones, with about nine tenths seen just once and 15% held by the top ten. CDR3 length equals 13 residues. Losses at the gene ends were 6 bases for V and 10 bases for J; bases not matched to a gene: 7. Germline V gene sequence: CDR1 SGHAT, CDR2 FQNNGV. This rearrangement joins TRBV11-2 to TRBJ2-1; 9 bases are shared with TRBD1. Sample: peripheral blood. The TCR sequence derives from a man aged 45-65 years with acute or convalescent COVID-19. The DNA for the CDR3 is TGTGCCAGCAGACCCGGGACAGGGAGGGAGCAGTTCTTC. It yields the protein CASRPGTGREQFF.